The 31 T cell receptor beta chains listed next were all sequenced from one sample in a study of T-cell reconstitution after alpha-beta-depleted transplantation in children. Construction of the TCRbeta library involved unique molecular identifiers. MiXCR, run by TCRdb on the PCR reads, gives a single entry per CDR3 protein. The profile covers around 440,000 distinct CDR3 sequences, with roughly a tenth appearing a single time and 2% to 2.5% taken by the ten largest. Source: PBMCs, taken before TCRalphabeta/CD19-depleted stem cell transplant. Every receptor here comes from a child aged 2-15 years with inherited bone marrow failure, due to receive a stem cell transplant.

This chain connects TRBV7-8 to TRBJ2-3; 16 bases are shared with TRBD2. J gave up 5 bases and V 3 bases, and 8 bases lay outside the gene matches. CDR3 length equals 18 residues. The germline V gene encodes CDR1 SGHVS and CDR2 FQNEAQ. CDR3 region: CASSLGLAGGPLGDTQYF. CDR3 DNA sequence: TGTGCCAGCAGCTTGGGACTAGCGGGAGGGCCATTGGGAGATACGCAGTATTTT.

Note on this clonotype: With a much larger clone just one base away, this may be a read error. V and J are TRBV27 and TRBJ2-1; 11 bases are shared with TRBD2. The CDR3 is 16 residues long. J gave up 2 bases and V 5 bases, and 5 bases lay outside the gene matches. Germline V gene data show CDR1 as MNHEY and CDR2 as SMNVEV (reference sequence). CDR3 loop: CASSQLAGATYNEQFF. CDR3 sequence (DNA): TGTGCCAGCAGTCAACTAGCGGGAGCTACCTACAATGAGCAGTTCTTC.

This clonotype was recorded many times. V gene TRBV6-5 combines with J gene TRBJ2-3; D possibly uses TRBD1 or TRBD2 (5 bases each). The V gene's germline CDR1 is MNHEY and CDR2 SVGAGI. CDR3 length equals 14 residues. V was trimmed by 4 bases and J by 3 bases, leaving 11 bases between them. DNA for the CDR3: TGTGCCAGCAGTTGGGGGAGTTGGACAGATACGCAGTATTTT. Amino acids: CASSWGSWTDTQYF.

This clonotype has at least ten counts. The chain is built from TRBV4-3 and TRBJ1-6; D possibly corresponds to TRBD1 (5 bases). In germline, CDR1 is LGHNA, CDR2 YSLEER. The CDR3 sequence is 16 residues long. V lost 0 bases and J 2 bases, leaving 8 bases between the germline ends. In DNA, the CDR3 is TGCGCCAGCAGCCAAGACAGGGAGCCCTATAATTCACCCCTCCACTTT. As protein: CASSQDREPYNSPLHF.

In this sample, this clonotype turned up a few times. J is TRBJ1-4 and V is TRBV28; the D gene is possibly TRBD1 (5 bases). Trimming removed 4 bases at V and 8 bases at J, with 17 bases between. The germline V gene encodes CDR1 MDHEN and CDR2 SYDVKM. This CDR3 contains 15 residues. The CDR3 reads CASSSYQGGGEKLFF. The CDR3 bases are TGTGCCAGCAGTTCGTACCAGGGAGGAGGGGAAAAACTGTTTTTT.

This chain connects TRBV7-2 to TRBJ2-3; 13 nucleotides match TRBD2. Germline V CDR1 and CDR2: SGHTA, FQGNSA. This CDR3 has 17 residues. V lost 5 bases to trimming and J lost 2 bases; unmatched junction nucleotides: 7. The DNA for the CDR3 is TGTGCCAGCAGCCCGCCGGGACTAGCGGGGTACACAGATACGCAGTATTTT. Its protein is CASSPPGLAGYTDTQYF.

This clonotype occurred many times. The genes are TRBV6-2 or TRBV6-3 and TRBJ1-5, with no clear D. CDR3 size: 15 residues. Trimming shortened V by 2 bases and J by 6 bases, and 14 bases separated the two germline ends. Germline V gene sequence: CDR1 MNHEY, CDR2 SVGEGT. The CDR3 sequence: CASSYQLLEGQPQHF. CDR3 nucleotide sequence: TGTGCCAGCAGTTACCAGTTACTGGAGGGTCAGCCCCAGCATTTT.

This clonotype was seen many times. The DNA of the CDR3 is TGCAGCGCCGTCACAGGGGTCCGGGGCTCTGGGGCCAACGTCCTGACTTTC. Translation gives CSAVTGVRGSGANVLTF. This sequence joins TRBV29-1 and TRBJ2-6; 7 bases map to TRBD1. The germline CDR1 and CDR2 sequences are SQVTM and ANQGSEA. The CDR3 has 17 amino acids. The J segment lost 0 bases and the V segment lost 7 bases, leaving 12 bases of the junction unmatched.

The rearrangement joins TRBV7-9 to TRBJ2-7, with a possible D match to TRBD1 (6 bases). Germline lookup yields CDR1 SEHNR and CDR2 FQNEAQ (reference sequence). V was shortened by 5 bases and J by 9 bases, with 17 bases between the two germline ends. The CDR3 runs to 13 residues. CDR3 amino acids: CASSAPGGDGQYF. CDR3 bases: TGTGCCAGCAGCGCTCCTGGGGGCGACGGGCAGTACTTC.

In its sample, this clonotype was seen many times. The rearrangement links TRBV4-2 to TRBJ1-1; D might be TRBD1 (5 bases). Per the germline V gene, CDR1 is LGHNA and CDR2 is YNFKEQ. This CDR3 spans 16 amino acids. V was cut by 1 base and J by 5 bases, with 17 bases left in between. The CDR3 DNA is TGTGCCAGCAGCCAAGCGGGATGGGGGACGGGGACTGAAGCTTTCTTT. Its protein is CASSQAGWGTGTEAFF.

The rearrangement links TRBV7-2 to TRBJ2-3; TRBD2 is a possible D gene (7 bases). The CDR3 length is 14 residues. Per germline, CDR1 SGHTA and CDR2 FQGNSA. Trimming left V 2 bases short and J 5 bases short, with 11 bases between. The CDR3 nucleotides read TGTGCCAGCAGCTTACGGGGGGCGGGAGATACGCAGTATTTT. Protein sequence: CASSLRGAGDTQYF.

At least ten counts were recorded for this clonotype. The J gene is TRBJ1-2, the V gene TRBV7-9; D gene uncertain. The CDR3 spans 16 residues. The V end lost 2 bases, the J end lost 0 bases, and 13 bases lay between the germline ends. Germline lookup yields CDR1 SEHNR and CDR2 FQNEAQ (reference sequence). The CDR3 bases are TGTGCCAGCAGCTTATCATTAGAGGAGGCTAACTATGGCTACACCTTC. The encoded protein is CASSLSLEEANYGYTF.

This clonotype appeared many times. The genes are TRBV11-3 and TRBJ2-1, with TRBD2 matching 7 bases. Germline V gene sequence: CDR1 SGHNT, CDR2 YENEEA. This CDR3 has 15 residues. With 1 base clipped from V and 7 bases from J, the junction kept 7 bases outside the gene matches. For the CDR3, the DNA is TGTGCCAGCAGCTTAGTCCCCACTAGCGTAAATGAGCAGTTCTTC. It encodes CASSLVPTSVNEQFF.

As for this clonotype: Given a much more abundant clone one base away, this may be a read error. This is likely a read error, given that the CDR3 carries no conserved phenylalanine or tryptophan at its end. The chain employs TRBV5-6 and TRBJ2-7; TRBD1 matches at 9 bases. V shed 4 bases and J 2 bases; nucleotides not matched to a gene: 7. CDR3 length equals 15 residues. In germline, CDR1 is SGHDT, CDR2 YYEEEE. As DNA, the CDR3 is TGTGCCAGCAGCGCCCGGGACAGGGCCACCTACGAGCAGTACTGC. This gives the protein CASSARDRATYEQYC.

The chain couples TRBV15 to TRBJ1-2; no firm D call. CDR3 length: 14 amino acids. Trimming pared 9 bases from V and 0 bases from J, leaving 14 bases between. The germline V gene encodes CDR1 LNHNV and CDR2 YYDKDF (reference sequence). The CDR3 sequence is CATSRAVSNYGYTF. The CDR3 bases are TGTGCCACGTCTCGTGCCGTATCTAACTATGGCTACACCTTC.

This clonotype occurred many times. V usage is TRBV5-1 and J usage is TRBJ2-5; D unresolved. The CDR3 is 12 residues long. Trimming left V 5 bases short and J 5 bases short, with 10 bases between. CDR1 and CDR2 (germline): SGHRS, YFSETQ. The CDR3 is CASRFLQETQYF. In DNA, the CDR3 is TGCGCCAGCAGGTTCTTGCAGGAGACCCAGTACTTC.

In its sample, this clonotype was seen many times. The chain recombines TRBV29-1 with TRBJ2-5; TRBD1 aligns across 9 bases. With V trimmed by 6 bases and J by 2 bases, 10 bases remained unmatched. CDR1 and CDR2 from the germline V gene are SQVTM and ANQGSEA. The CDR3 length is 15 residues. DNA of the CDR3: TGCAGCGTAAAGGACAGGGGAGGGGGGCAAGAGACCCAGTACTTC. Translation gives CSVKDRGGGQETQYF.

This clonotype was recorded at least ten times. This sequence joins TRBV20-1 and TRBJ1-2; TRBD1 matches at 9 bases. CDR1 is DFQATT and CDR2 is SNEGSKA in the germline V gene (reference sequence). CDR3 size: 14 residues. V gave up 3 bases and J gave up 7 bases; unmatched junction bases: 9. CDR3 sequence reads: CSAREQGAPFGYTF. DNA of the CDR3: TGCAGTGCTAGGGAACAGGGGGCGCCTTTTGGCTACACCTTC.

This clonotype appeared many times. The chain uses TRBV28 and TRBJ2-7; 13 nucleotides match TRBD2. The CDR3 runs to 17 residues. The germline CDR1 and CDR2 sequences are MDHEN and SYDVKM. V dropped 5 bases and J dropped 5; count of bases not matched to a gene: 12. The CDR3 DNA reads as TGTGCCAGCAGTCCCGAACTAGCGGGAGGGCCTTTGGACGAGCAGTACTTC. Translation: CASSPELAGGPLDEQYF.

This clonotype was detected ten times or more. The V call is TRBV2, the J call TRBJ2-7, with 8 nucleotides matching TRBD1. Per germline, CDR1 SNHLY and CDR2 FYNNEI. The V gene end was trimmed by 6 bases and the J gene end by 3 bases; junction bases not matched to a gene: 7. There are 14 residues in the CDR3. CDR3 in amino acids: CASSSQGALYEQYF. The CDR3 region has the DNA TGTGCCAGCAGCTCCCAGGGGGCACTCTACGAGCAGTACTTC.

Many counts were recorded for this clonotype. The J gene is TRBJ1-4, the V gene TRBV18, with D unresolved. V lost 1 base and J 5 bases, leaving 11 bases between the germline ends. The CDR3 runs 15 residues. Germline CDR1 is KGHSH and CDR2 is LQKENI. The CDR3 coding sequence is TGTGCCAGCTCACCACAGCTCAGACACAATGAAAAACTGTTTTTT. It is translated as CASSPQLRHNEKLFF.

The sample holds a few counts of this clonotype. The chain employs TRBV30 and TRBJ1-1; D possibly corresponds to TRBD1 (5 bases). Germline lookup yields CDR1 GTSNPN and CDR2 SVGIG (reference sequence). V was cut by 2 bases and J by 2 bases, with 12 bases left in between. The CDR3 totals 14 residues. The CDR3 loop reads CAWSSTALNTEAFF. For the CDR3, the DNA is TGTGCCTGGAGTTCGACAGCTTTAAACACTGAAGCTTTCTTT. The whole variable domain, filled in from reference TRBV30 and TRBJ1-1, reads SQTIHQWPATLVQPVGSPLSLECTVEGTSNPNLYWYRQAAGRGLQLLFYSVGIGQISSEVPQNLSASRPQDRQFILSSKKLLLSDSGFYLCAWSSTALNTEAFFGQGTRLTVV.

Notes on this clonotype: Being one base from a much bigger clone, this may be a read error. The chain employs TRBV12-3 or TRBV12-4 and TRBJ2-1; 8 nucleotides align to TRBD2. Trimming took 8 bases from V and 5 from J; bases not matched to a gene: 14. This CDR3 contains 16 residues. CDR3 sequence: CASGHFLGTRDNEQFF. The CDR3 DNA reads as TGTGCCAGCGGCCACTTTTTAGGGACTAGAGACAATGAGCAGTTCTTC.

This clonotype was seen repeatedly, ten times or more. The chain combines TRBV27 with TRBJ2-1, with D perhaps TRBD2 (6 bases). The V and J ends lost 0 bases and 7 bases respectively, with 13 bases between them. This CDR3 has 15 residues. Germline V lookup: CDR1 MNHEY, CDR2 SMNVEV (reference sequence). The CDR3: CASSLSVGGTNEQFF. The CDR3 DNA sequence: TGTGCCAGCAGTTTATCTGTCGGGGGAACGAATGAGCAGTTCTTC.

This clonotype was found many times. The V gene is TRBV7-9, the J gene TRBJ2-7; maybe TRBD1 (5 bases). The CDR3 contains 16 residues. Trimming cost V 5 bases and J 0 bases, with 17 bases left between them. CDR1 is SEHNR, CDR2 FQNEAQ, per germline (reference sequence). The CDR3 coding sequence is TGTGCCAGCAGCGGCAGGGAAGTGGGGCTCTCCTACGAGCAGTACTTC. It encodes CASSGREVGLSYEQYF. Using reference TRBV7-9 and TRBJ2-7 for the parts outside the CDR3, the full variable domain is DTGVSQNPRHKITKRGQNVTFRCDPISEHNRLYWYRQTLGQGPEFLTYFQNEAQLEKSRLLSDRFSAERPKGSFSTLEIQRTEQGDSAMYLCASSGREVGLSYEQYFGPGTRLTVT.

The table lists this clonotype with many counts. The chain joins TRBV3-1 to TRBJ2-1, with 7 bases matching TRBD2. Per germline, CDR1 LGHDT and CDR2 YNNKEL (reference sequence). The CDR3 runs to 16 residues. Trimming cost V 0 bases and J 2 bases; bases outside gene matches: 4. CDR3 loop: CASSQDSREAYNEQFF. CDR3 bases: TGTGCCAGCAGCCAAGACTCACGGGAGGCCTACAATGAGCAGTTCTTC.

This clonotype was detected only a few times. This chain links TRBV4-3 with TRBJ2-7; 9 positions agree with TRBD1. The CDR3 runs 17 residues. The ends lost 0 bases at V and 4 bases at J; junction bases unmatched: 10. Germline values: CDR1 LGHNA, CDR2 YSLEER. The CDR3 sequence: CASSQDLGTGRRYEQYF. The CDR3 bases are TGCGCCAGCAGCCAAGATCTGGGGACAGGGAGGAGGTACGAGCAGTACTTC.

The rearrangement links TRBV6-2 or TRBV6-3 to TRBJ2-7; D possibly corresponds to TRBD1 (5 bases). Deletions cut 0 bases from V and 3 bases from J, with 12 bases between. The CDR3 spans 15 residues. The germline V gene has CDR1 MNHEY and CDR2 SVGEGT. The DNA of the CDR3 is TGTGCCAGCAGTTACTCTCCAGGGAAGGTCTACGAGCAGTACTTC. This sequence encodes CASSYSPGKVYEQYF.

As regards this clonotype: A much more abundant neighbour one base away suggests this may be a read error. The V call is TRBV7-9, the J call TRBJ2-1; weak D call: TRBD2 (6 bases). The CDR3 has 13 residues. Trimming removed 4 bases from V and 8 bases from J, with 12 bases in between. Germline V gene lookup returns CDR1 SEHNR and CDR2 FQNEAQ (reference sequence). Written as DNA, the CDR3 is TGTGCCAGCAGCTCGCAGGCGGGGCATGAGCAGTTCTTC. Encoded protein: CASSSQAGHEQFF.

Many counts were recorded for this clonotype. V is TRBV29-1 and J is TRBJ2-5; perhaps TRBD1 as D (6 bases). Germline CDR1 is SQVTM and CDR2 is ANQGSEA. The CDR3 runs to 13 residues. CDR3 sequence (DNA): TGCATCGGGCGAACAGGGAATTGGGAGACCCAGTACTTC. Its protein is CIGRTGNWETQYF.

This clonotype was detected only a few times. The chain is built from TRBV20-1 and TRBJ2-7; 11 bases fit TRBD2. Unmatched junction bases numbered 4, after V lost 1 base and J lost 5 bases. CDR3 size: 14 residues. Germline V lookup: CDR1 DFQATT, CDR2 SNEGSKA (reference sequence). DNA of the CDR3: TGCAGTGCTAGAGGCACTAGCGGGAGTGACGAGCAGTACTTC. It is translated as CSARGTSGSDEQYF.